This is a list of T cell receptor beta chains from one sample in a study of shared clonotypes between healthy human individuals. The assay was immunoSEQ multiplex PCR, and TCRdb's table has in-frame clones only and misses some. The table shows a few hundred thousand clones, with roughly three quarters occurring only once. The sample taken for sequencing was PBMCs. All receptors come from a woman in her thirties or forties in good health. Some clones in this sample may be carry-over from other donors' samples. The conserved cysteine and the conserved F or W are not part of the CDR3 here. Size values are once, few and many counts, or a class for expanded clones, and some rows have none.

clone_size j_call v_call cdr3_aa
many TRBJ1-1 TRBV15 ATSRSGGYTEAF
- TRBJ1-4 TRBV28 ASSFRQGAGDEKLF
- TRBJ2-4 TRBV6-1 ASSFRQGDSIQY
once TRBJ2-3 TRBV7-3 ASSLRTSGRMGLADTQY
- TRBJ2-7 TRBV9 ASSAPPYQEHYEQY
- TRBJ1-5 TRBV7-2 ASSLGGQPQH
- TRBJ2-7 TRBV10-3 AISEFGTGYEQY
- TRBJ2-4 TRBV27 ASSPGGTVAKNIQY
- TRBJ1-1 TRBV7-2 ASSPKGRPEAF
few TRBJ2-2 TRBV23-1 ASSQPQGGTGELF
- TRBJ1-4 TRBV7-9 ASSLLRGGREKLF
few TRBJ2-1 TRBV28 ASTSSGGNNEQF
many TRBJ2-1 TRBV25-1 ASSEFAEVNEQF
- TRBJ2-2 TRBV7-8 ASRVVPSGIFSTGELF
- TRBJ2-7 TRBV19 ASSLGGSSYEQY
- TRBJ1-1 TRBV19 ASSMPRADTEAF
- TRBJ1-2 TRBV29-1 SVDDAGQGYGYT
- TRBJ2-7 TRBV9 ASSRDGPSYEQY
- TRBJ2-7 TRBV19 ASSAQGSSYEQY
few TRBJ2-7 TRBV4-1 ASSHGLADRYEQY
- TRBJ2-3 TRBV5-8 ASSWRQAPDTQY
few TRBJ2-3 TRBV18 ASSPVGPNTDTQY
- TRBJ2-1 TRBV7-9 ASSLGATTQF
- TRBJ2-7 TRBV7-9 ASSLEFQLIA
- TRBJ1-4 TRBV7-2 ASSPAGGPNEKLF
few TRBJ1-2 TRBV7-2 ASSLAGSAYGYT
- TRBJ1-5 TRBV2 ASRESGTYQPQH
- TRBJ2-7 TRBV30 AWSEKPRGRGYEQY
- TRBJ1-1 TRBV19 ASSMGQNTEAF
once TRBJ2-1 TRBV6-5 ASSYVSGGNNEQF
- TRBJ2-5 TRBV18 ASSPPGNRGQETQY
- TRBJ1-3 TRBV30 TWSVRAISGNTIY
- TRBJ1-2 TRBV6-6 ASSLTVNYGYT
few TRBJ2-3 TRBV2 ASMGPPGTDTQY
many TRBJ2-1 TRBV7-2 ASIPDREPYNEQF
once TRBJ2-7 TRBV28 ASSLEYLVEQY
- TRBJ1-5 TRBV29-1 SVGQFVNQPQH
- TRBJ2-3 TRBV27 ASSLNGGSTDTQY
- TRBJ2-2 TRBV6-5 ASSSTDGELF
few TRBJ2-7 TRBV12-2 ASRVPQEPTYEQY
- TRBJ2-5 TRBV25-1 ASSDFPRPETQY
- TRBJ2-2 TRBV30 AWSFGGQGVGRELF
- TRBJ2-7 TRBV6-6 ASRGTSGGSYEQY
- TRBJ2-1 TRBV27 ASSLRRGVTYNEQF
- TRBJ1-1 TRBV19 ASSIPYQGAEAF